This T cell receptor (beta chain) was captured in a study of shared clonotypes between healthy human individuals. Germline V gene data show CDR1 as SEHNR and CDR2 as FQNEAQ (reference sequence). Trimming shortened V by 5 bases and J by 5 bases, and 16 bases separated the two germline ends. CDR3 size: 14 residues. TCRdb keeps only in-frame clones here, not all; method: immunoSEQ multiplex PCR. The table includes 2 million to 2.5 million clones, 85% to 95% detected once. Broader study findings: Genetic and exposure-history diversity was limited by the few donors. Clonotype sharing among donors was thought likely to change with sequencing depth.

About this clone itself: Its antigen is as yet unknown.

Sequenced input: naive CD4+ T cells from PBMCs. The sample's subset: CD45RA+ positively selected. The receptor was isolated from a man aged 18-30 years in good health. Some clones in this sample may be carry-over from other donors' samples. This rearrangement joins TRBV7-9 to TRBJ2-7; a weak D match, TRBD1 (6 bases). CDR3 protein: CASSPGVAEDEQYF. Written as DNA, the CDR3 is TGTGCCAGCAGCCCAGGGGTCGCGGAGGACGAGCAGTACTTC.